This TCR beta chain is drawn from a study of cytomegalovirus exposure and HLA in healthy donors. The study, taken as a whole, reports: Accurate prediction of most subjects' HLA-A and HLA-B alleles from TCR beta sequences was reported. The Asian-associated ancestry cluster reportedly had fewer N-insertions than the roughly 700-donor mean in a later analysis. Presence/absence analyses supposed approximately even sequencing depth among donors.

It was with 60 Vbeta and 13 Jbeta primers that the PCR ran. Generated by immunoSEQ multiplex PCR, the TCRdb table keeps only in-frame clones and is missing some. Counted here are 95,000 to 100,000 clones, about four fifths occurring once; the ten biggest clones make up less than 2%. Regarding this clone: The antigen is unknown.

Healthy bone marrow donors made up the cohort. The CDR3 consists of 14 residues. Looked up from germline, CDR1 is SQVTM and CDR2 is ANQGSEA. V lost 4 bases to trimming and J lost 0 bases, with 13 bases between them. The specimen was PBMCs. J is TRBJ2-7 and V is TRBV29-1; no reliable D call. The TCR comes from a woman in her thirties or forties in good health and CMV-seronegative. The CDR3 DNA reads as TGCAGCGTTGCTTTTTCCATGAGCTCCTACGAGCAGTACTTC. Encoded protein: CSVAFSMSSYEQYF.